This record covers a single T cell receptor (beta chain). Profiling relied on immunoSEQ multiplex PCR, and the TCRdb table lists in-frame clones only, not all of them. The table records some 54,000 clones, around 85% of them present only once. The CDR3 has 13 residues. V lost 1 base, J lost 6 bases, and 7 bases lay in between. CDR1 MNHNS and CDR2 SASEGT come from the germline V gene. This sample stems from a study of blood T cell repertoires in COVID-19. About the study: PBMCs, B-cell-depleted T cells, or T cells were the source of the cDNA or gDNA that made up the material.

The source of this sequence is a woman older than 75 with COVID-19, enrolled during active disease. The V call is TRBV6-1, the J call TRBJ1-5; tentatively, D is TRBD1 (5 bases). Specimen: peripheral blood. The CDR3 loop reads CASSEGGLQPQHF. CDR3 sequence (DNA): TGTGCCAGCAGTGAAGGGGGCCTTCAGCCCCAGCATTTT.